This entry describes one T cell receptor (beta chain). The sample originates from a study of cytomegalovirus exposure and HLA in healthy donors. J gave up 5 bases and V 7 bases, and 13 bases lay outside the gene matches. Germline V gives CDR1 SGHRS, CDR2 YFSETQ. The CDR3 contains 15 residues. The study ran its PCR with 60 Vbeta and 13 Jbeta primers. How the authors handled the data: In a later analysis, 80 million or so unique TCR beta chains included roughly 11 million shared by two or more donors. The protocol was immunoSEQ multiplex PCR, while the TCRdb copy is restricted to in-frame clones and leaves out a portion. That table gives V, J and clone size, and the DNA gave D and trimming. This table has 130,000 to 150,000 clones, about 80% appearing once.

The chain recombines TRBV5-1 with TRBJ2-3, with 7 bases lining up with TRBD2. The TCR comes from a woman between 25 and 40 years old in good health and CMV-seronegative. Sequencing was performed on PBMCs. This chain's CDR3 is CASRLGSGAGDTQYF. In DNA, the CDR3 is TGCGCCAGCCGCCTCGGAAGCGGGGCGGGAGATACGCAGTATTTT. Full variable domain (rest looked up from reference TRBV5-1 and TRBJ2-3): KAGVTQTPRYLIKTRGQQVTLSCSPISGHRSVSWYQQTPGQGLQFLFEYFSETQRNKGNFPGRFSGRQFSNSRSEMNVSTLELGDSALYLCASRLGSGAGDTQYFGPGTRLTVL.